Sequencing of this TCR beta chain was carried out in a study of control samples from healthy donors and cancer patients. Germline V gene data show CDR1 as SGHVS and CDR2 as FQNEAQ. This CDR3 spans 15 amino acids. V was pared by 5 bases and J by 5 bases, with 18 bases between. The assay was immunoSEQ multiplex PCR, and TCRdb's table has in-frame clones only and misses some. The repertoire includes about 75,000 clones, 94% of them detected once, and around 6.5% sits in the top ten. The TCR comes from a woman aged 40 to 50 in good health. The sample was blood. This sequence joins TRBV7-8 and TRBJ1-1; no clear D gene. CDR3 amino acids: CASSRRDEGNTEAFF. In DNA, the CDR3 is TGTGCCAGCAGCAGACGTGATGAAGGCAATACTGAAGCTTTCTTT.